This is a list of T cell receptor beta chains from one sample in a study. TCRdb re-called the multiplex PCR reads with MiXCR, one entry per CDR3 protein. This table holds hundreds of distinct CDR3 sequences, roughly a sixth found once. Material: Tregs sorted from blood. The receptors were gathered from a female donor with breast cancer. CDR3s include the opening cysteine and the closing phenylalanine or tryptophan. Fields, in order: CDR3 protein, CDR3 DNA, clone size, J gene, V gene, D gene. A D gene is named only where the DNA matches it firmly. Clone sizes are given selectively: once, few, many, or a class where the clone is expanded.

CDR3 protein: CASRDPGPYGYTF; CDR3 DNA: TGTGCCAGCAGGGATCCCGGGCCCTATGGCTACACCTTC; clone size: .; J gene: TRBJ1-2; V gene: TRBV12-3/TRBV12-4; D gene: .
CDR3 protein: CASSFSTGYTF; CDR3 DNA: TGTGCCAGCAGTTTCAGTACCGGCTACACCTTC; clone size: large; J gene: TRBJ1-2; V gene: TRBV12-3/TRBV12-4; D gene: .
CDR3 protein: CASRPHRDNTNYGYTF; CDR3 DNA: TGTGCCAGCAGACCCCACCGGGACAACACTAACTATGGCTACACCTTC; clone size: few; J gene: TRBJ1-2; V gene: TRBV12-3/TRBV12-4; D gene: .
CDR3 protein: CASSPVVDYGYTF; CDR3 DNA: TGTGCCAGCAGTCCTGTAGTGGACTATGGCTACACCTTC; clone size: many; J gene: TRBJ1-2; V gene: TRBV12-3/TRBV12-4; D gene: .
CDR3 protein: CASSSGVYGYTF; CDR3 DNA: TGTGCCAGCAGTTCAGGGGTCTATGGCTACACCTTC; clone size: large; J gene: TRBJ1-2; V gene: TRBV12-3/TRBV12-4; D gene: .
CDR3 protein: CASSLALSGTDYGYTF; CDR3 DNA: TGTGCCAGCAGTTTAGCGCTATCCGGGACAGACTATGGCTACACCTTC; clone size: .; J gene: TRBJ1-2; V gene: TRBV12-3/TRBV12-4; D gene: TRBD1
CDR3 protein: CASSFRVPYGYTF; CDR3 DNA: TGTGCCAGCAGTTTCCGGGTTCCTTATGGCTACACCTTC; clone size: large; J gene: TRBJ1-2; V gene: TRBV12-3/TRBV12-4; D gene: .
CDR3 protein: CASSLASGGNYGYTF; CDR3 DNA: TGTGCCAGCAGTTTAGCCTCGGGAGGTAACTATGGCTACACCTTC; clone size: large; J gene: TRBJ1-2; V gene: TRBV12-3/TRBV12-4; D gene: .
CDR3 protein: CASSLGLAGYTF; CDR3 DNA: TGTGCCAGCAGCCTAGGTCTGGCTGGCTACACCTTC; clone size: few; J gene: TRBJ1-2; V gene: TRBV12-3/TRBV12-4; D gene: .
CDR3 protein: CASRGRTGNHGYTF; CDR3 DNA: TGTGCCAGCAGGGGACGGACAGGGAACCATGGCTACACCTTC; clone size: many; J gene: TRBJ1-2; V gene: TRBV12-3/TRBV12-4; D gene: TRBD1
CDR3 protein: CASSPGQEVGGYTF; CDR3 DNA: TGTGCCAGCAGTCCGGGACAGGAGGTTGGTGGCTACACCTTC; clone size: medium-sized; J gene: TRBJ1-2; V gene: TRBV12-3/TRBV12-4; D gene: TRBD1
CDR3 protein: CASSLGQPPNYGYTF; CDR3 DNA: TGTGCCAGCAGCCTCGGACAGCCACCAAACTATGGCTACACCTTC; clone size: large; J gene: TRBJ1-2; V gene: TRBV12-3/TRBV12-4; D gene: .
CDR3 protein: CASSLRHLYGYTF; CDR3 DNA: TGTGCCAGCAGTTTAAGGCACCTCTATGGCTACACCTTC; clone size: large; J gene: TRBJ1-2; V gene: TRBV12-3/TRBV12-4; D gene: .
CDR3 protein: CASSLPGQGYTNYGYTF; CDR3 DNA: TGTGCCAGCAGTTTACCCGGACAGGGGTACACTAACTATGGCTACACCTTC; clone size: .; J gene: TRBJ1-2; V gene: TRBV12-3/TRBV12-4; D gene: TRBD1
CDR3 protein: CASSQGPSYGYTF; CDR3 DNA: TGTGCCAGCAGTCAGGGGCCAAGCTATGGCTACACCTTC; clone size: few; J gene: TRBJ1-2; V gene: TRBV12-3/TRBV12-4; D gene: .
CDR3 protein: CASRPTSNYGYTF; CDR3 DNA: TGTGCCAGCAGACCTACATCAAACTATGGCTACACCTTC; clone size: large; J gene: TRBJ1-2; V gene: TRBV12-3/TRBV12-4; D gene: .
CDR3 protein: CASIRANGYTF; CDR3 DNA: TGTGCCAGCATAAGGGCCAATGGCTACACCTTC; clone size: large; J gene: TRBJ1-2; V gene: TRBV12-3/TRBV12-4; D gene: .
CDR3 protein: CASSPWTDSNYGYTF; CDR3 DNA: TGTGCCAGCAGTCCCTGGACAGACTCTAACTATGGCTACACCTTC; clone size: large; J gene: TRBJ1-2; V gene: TRBV12-3/TRBV12-4; D gene: .
CDR3 protein: CASSSQQGQEGYTF; CDR3 DNA: TGTGCCAGCAGTTCGCAACAGGGGCAGGAGGGCTACACCTTC; clone size: .; J gene: TRBJ1-2; V gene: TRBV12-3/TRBV12-4; D gene: TRBD1
CDR3 protein: CASRAGFGYTF; CDR3 DNA: TGTGCCAGCAGGGCGGGTTTCGGCTACACCTTC; clone size: large; J gene: TRBJ1-2; V gene: TRBV12-3/TRBV12-4; D gene: .
CDR3 protein: CASSLGDGYTF; CDR3 DNA: TGTGCCAGCAGTTTGGGAGATGGCTACACCTTC; clone size: large; J gene: TRBJ1-2; V gene: TRBV12-3/TRBV12-4; D gene: .
CDR3 protein: CASSLAGNAGYTF; CDR3 DNA: TGTGCCAGCAGTTTAGCAGGGAATGCTGGCTACACCTTC; clone size: .; J gene: TRBJ1-2; V gene: TRBV12-3/TRBV12-4; D gene: .
CDR3 protein: CASSFVADGLRGYTF; CDR3 DNA: TGTGCCAGCAGTTTTGTCGCAGATGGGCTGCGAGGCTACACCTTC; clone size: medium-sized; J gene: TRBJ1-2; V gene: TRBV12-3/TRBV12-4; D gene: .
CDR3 protein: CASSSGPQSLGDGYTF; CDR3 DNA: TGTGCCAGCAGTTCTGGCCCTCAATCCCTCGGGGATGGCTACACCTTC; clone size: .; J gene: TRBJ1-2; V gene: TRBV12-3/TRBV12-4; D gene: .
CDR3 protein: CASSDGTSNYGYTF; CDR3 DNA: TGTGCCAGCAGCGATGGGACCTCTAACTATGGCTACACCTTC; clone size: large; J gene: TRBJ1-2; V gene: TRBV12-3/TRBV12-4; D gene: .
CDR3 protein: CASSSTGQGYGYTF; CDR3 DNA: TGTGCCAGCAGTTCGACGGGACAGGGCTATGGCTACACCTTC; clone size: large; J gene: TRBJ1-2; V gene: TRBV12-3/TRBV12-4; D gene: TRBD1
CDR3 protein: CASSLLFTNYGYTF; CDR3 DNA: TGTGCCAGCAGTTTACTTTTCACTAACTATGGCTACACCTTC; clone size: large; J gene: TRBJ1-2; V gene: TRBV12-3/TRBV12-4; D gene: .
CDR3 protein: CASSIQGYYGYTF; CDR3 DNA: TGTGCCAGCAGTATACAGGGGTACTATGGCTACACCTTC; clone size: large; J gene: TRBJ1-2; V gene: TRBV12-3/TRBV12-4; D gene: TRBD1
CDR3 protein: CASSFRHYGYTF; CDR3 DNA: TGTGCCAGCAGTTTCCGTCACTATGGCTACACCTTC; clone size: many; J gene: TRBJ1-2; V gene: TRBV12-3/TRBV12-4; D gene: .
CDR3 protein: CASRQTGGDYGYTF; CDR3 DNA: TGTGCCAGCAGACAGACAGGAGGCGACTATGGCTACACCTTC; clone size: medium-sized; J gene: TRBJ1-2; V gene: TRBV12-3/TRBV12-4; D gene: .
CDR3 protein: CASSLDRVRGHGYTF; CDR3 DNA: TGTGCCAGCAGTCTGGACAGGGTGAGGGGTCATGGCTACACCTTC; clone size: many; J gene: TRBJ1-2; V gene: TRBV12-3/TRBV12-4; D gene: TRBD1
CDR3 protein: CASSLDRVRGYTF; CDR3 DNA: TGTGCCAGCAGTTTGGACAGGGTGCGAGGCTACACCTTC; clone size: .; J gene: TRBJ1-2; V gene: TRBV12-3/TRBV12-4; D gene: TRBD1
CDR3 protein: CASSSDSYGYTF; CDR3 DNA: TGTGCCAGCAGTTCGGACAGTTATGGCTACACCTTC; clone size: large; J gene: TRBJ1-2; V gene: TRBV12-3/TRBV12-4; D gene: .
CDR3 protein: CASRGRSYGYTF; CDR3 DNA: TGTGCCAGCAGAGGGAGGAGCTATGGCTACACCTTC; clone size: few; J gene: TRBJ1-2; V gene: TRBV12-3/TRBV12-4; D gene: .
CDR3 protein: CASSLNIAYGYTF; CDR3 DNA: TGTGCCAGCAGTTTAAACATAGCCTATGGCTACACCTTC; clone size: .; J gene: TRBJ1-2; V gene: TRBV12-3/TRBV12-4; D gene: .
CDR3 protein: CASSLTGANGYTF; CDR3 DNA: TGTGCCAGCAGCCTAACAGGGGCTAACGGCTACACCTTC; clone size: .; J gene: TRBJ1-2; V gene: TRBV12-3/TRBV12-4; D gene: TRBD1
CDR3 protein: CASSTGTGYGYTF; CDR3 DNA: TGTGCCAGCAGTACGGGGACAGGGTATGGCTACACCTTC; clone size: large; J gene: TRBJ1-2; V gene: TRBV12-3/TRBV12-4; D gene: TRBD1